This TCR beta chain was sequenced during a study of technical replicates of blood from several donors. Sequenced by immunoSEQ multiplex PCR; TCRdb stores in-frame clones only, minus some. The sample carries 75,000 to 100,000 clones, approximately 90% recorded once. Germline V lookup: CDR1 SGHTA, CDR2 FQGTGA. V lost 9 bases to trimming and J lost 4 bases, with 19 bases between them. The CDR3 runs 15 residues. V gene TRBV7-3 combines with J gene TRBJ1-3; D is possibly TRBD1 (6 bases). The origin of this receptor is a human donor in good health. Material: T cells isolated from PBMCs. For the CDR3, the DNA is TGTGCCAGTTTTTACAGGGCGAATAGGGGAAACACCATATATTTT. Encoded protein: CASFYRANRGNTIYF.